This section outlines one T cell receptor (beta chain) sequence together with its context. Its specificity is not known. The data stem from a study of identical twins. From germline, CDR1 is MNHEY and CDR2 SMNVEV (reference sequence). The CDR3 is made up of 15 amino acids. The V and J ends lost 4 bases and 3 bases respectively, with 12 bases between them. TCRdb analysed the 5' RACE reads with MiXCR anew, one entry per CDR3 protein. This sample has 460,000 or so distinct CDR3 sequences, with around 14% found just once. Regarding the study as a whole: Twins shared out-of-frame alpha sequences with excess low generation probability. Abundant beta clonotypes from cord blood bore fewer insertions; memory repertoires lacked this pattern. Conclusions relied on cross-sectional statistical analysis, not following the same donors.

This same sample was also part of a study on yellow fever vaccine responses in identical twins.

The receptor comes from a woman aged 18-29 years in good health. V usage is TRBV27 and J usage is TRBJ2-2; no reliable D call. Material: CD4+ T cells sorted from blood. DNA for the CDR3: TGTGCCAGCAGTTCAAGGTCCGGGTACACCGGGGAGCTGTTTTTT. The encoded protein is CASSSRSGYTGELFF.